The clone carrying this T cell receptor (beta chain) came up once. What it binds is unknown. These data are taken from a study of T cell repertoires in cytomegalovirus infection. Study context: Through public TCR beta signatures, both CMV infection and matching HLA type were indicated.

TCRdb processed the reads anew with MiXCR; each CDR3 protein has one entry. Seen here are around 900,000 distinct CDR3 sequences, approximately 31% observed once, and the top ten hold about an eighth. CDR3 length equals 13 residues. Germline CDR1 and CDR2: SGHVS and FNYEAQ. V was pared by 1 base and J by 13 bases, with 13 bases between. Here the sequenced sample was cultured CD8+ T cells from PBMCs, taken from culture after CMV antigen stimulation. The source of this sequence is a human donor in good health (CMV status not recorded). Some clones in this sample may be carry-over from other donors' samples. The chain joins TRBV7-6 to TRBJ1-4; D remains ambiguous. The CDR3 DNA reads TGTGCCAGCAGCTTAGGAGGGCCTCCAGGACTGTTTTTT. It yields the protein CASSLGGPPGLFF.